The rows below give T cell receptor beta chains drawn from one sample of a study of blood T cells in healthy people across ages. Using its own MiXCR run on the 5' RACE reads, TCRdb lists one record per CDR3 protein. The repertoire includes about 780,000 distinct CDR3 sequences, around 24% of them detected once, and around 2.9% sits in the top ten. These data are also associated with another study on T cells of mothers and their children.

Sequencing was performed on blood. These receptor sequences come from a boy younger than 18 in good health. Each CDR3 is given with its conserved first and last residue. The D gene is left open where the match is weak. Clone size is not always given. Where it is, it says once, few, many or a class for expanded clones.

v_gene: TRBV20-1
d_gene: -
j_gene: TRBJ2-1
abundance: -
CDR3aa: CSAVASYNEQFF
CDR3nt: TGCAGTGCTGTGGCCTCGTACAATGAGCAGTTCTTC

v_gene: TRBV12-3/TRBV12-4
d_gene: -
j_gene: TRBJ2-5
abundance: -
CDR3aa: CASSVEGAGGETQYF
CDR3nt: TGTGCCAGCAGTGTGGAAGGGGCGGGTGGGGAGACCCAGTACTTC

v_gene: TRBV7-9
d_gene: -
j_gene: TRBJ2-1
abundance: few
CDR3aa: CASSLGLGRHNEQFF
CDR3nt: TGTGCCAGCAGCTTAGGACTAGGCAGACACAATGAGCAGTTCTTC

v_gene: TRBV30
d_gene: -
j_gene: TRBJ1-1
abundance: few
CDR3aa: CAWSREEQTHEAFF
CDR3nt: TGTGCCTGGAGCCGTGAGGAACAGACCCATGAAGCTTTCTTT

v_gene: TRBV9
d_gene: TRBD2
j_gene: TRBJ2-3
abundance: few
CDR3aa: CASSVAPSGGITDTQYF
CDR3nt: TGTGCCAGCAGCGTAGCCCCTAGCGGGGGCATCACAGATACGCAGTATTTT

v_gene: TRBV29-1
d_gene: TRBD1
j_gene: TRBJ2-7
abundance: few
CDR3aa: CSVGDRQGALREQYF
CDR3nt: TGCAGCGTTGGAGATCGCCAGGGGGCATTACGCGAGCAGTACTTC

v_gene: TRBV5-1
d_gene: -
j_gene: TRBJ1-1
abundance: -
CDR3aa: CASSGNSDTEAFF
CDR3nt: TGCGCCAGCAGCGGAAATAGTGACACTGAAGCTTTCTTT

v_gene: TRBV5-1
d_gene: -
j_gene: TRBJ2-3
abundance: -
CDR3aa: CASSTGLLPDTQYF
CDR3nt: TGCGCCAGCAGCACTGGACTGTTACCAGATACGCAGTATTTT

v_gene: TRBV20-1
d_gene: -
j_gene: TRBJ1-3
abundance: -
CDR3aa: CSARDGRRHSSGNTIYF
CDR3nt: TGCAGTGCTAGAGATGGCAGGAGACATAGCTCTGGAAACACCATATATTTT

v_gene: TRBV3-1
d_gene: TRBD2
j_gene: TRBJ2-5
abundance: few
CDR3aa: CASSQELAVGETQYF
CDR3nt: TGTGCCAGCAGCCAAGAACTAGCGGTTGGAGAGACCCAGTACTTC

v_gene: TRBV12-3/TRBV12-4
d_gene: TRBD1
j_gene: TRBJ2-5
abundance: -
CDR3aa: CASRGRAGTGFTKTQYF
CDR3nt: TGTGCCAGCAGGGGGAGAGCCGGGACAGGGTTTACGAAGACCCAGTACTTC

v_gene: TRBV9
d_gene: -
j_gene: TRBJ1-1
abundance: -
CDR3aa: CASSVDPGESTEAFF
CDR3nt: TGTGCCAGCAGCGTAGATCCAGGGGAGAGCACTGAAGCTTTCTTT